This TCR beta chain originates from a study of neurological immune-mediated disorders. Using its own MiXCR run on the 5' RACE reads, TCRdb lists one record per CDR3 protein. Of under 60,000 distinct CDR3 sequences in the sample, 25% were seen once. Unmatched junction bases numbered 15, after V lost 5 bases and J lost 3 bases. CDR1 and CDR2 from the germline V gene are SEHNR and FQNEAQ (reference sequence). The CDR3 loop spans 18 amino acids. The sequence was obtained from a woman in her seventies in good health. Sample: PBMCs. The rearrangement joins TRBV7-9 to TRBJ1-4, with 7 nucleotides matching TRBD1. The CDR3 DNA sequence: TGTGCCAGCAGCCTCACCCCCCGCCCCGGGACAGCTAATGAAAAACTGTTTTTT. Translated, it gives CASSLTPRPGTANEKLFF.